The 8 T cell receptor beta chains reported below all come from one sample, sequenced in a study of cytomegalovirus exposure and HLA in healthy donors. The PCR contained 60 Vbeta and 13 Jbeta primers. Libraries were prepared by immunoSEQ multiplex PCR; TCRdb keeps only in-frame clonotypes and omits some of them. The data hold almost 90,000 clones, with around 84% observed a single time. Sequenced input: PBMCs. Every receptor here comes from a man in his forties in good health and CMV-seropositive.

The CDR3 DNA is TGCGCCAGCAGCTCCCCACAGGGGGCGGGGGGAGAAAAACTGTTTTTT. Translated: CASSSPQGAGGEKLFF. The chain has TRBV5-1 and TRBJ1-4; 9 positions match TRBD1. This CDR3 comprises 16 residues. The V gene's germline CDR1 is SGHRS and CDR2 YFSETQ. The J segment lost 8 bases and the V segment lost 3 bases, leaving 11 bases of the junction unmatched.

The chain carries TRBV5-5 and TRBJ1-1; D remains unclear. This CDR3 has 13 amino acids. V lost 5 bases and J 0 bases, leaving 8 bases between the germline ends. The V gene's germline CDR1 is SGHKS and CDR2 YYEKEE (reference sequence). CDR3 coding DNA: TGTGCCAGCAGAACATTGTTGAACACTGAAGCTTTCTTT. Translated, it gives CASRTLLNTEAFF.

CDR3 residues: CASSTATGDGGYTF. As DNA, the CDR3 is TGTGCCAGTAGTACCGCGACAGGGGATGGGGGCTACACCTTC. This chain joins TRBV19 and TRBJ1-2, with 8 positions matching TRBD1. Germline CDR1 LNHDA, CDR2 SQIVND (reference sequence). The CDR3 contains 14 residues. Losses at the gene ends were 4 bases for V and 8 bases for J; bases not matched to a gene: 9. Combining the CDR3 with reference TRBV19 and TRBJ1-2 gives the whole variable domain DGGITQSPKYLFRKEGQNVTLSCEQNLNHDAMYWYRQDPGQGLRLIYYSQIVNDFQKGDIAEGYSVSREKKESFPLTVTSAQKNPTAFYLCASSTATGDGGYTFGSGTRLTVV.

This clone appeared a single time. This chain uses TRBV27 with TRBJ1-1; 7 positions match TRBD1. The CDR3 consists of 13 residues. With 6 bases clipped from V and 4 bases from J, the junction kept 5 bases outside the gene matches. The germline gives CDR1 MNHEY, CDR2 SMNVEV (reference sequence). As DNA, the CDR3 is TGTGCCAGCAGGAATACAGGGGTCACTGAAGCTTTCTTT. Its protein is CASRNTGVTEAFF.

Only one count was recorded for this clone. This chain links TRBV2 with TRBJ1-5, with D perhaps TRBD1 (6 bases). CDR1 is SNHLY and CDR2 is FYNNEI in the germline V gene. This CDR3 region has 15 residues. Trimming shortened V by 3 bases and J by 2 bases, and 11 bases separated the two germline ends. CDR3 bases: TGTGCCAGCAGTGATGGGGGCGGACGCAATCAGCCCCAGCATTTT. Translated, it gives CASSDGGGRNQPQHF.

The rearrangement uses TRBV5-1 and TRBJ1-1; 8 bases agree with TRBD1. V was clipped by 1 base and J by 5 bases; unmatched bases: 10. The germline V gene has CDR1 SGHRS and CDR2 YFSETQ. The CDR3 runs 16 residues. The DNA of the CDR3 is TGCGCCAGCAGCTTGTTCCGATCAGGGGGCTATACTGAAGCTTTCTTT. This translates into CASSLFRSGGYTEAFF. The full variable domain, with the rest looked up from reference TRBV5-1 and TRBJ1-1, is KAGVTQTPRYLIKTRGQQVTLSCSPISGHRSVSWYQQTPGQGLQFLFEYFSETQRNKGNFPGRFSGRQFSNSRSEMNVSTLELGDSALYLCASSLFRSGGYTEAFFGQGTRLTVV.

V usage is TRBV19 and J usage is TRBJ1-2; D gene unclear. Germline V gene data show CDR1 as LNHDA and CDR2 as SQIVND (reference sequence). V was cut by 6 bases and J by 4 bases, with 15 bases left in between. The CDR3 consists of 14 residues. CDR3 sequence (DNA): TGTGCCAGTAGGACTAACGTCGAAGGCTATGGCTACACCTTC. Amino acid sequence: CASRTNVEGYGYTF.

J is TRBJ2-1 and V is TRBV7-8; the match to TRBD2 covers 8 bases. Germline-derived CDR1 and CDR2 are SGHVS and FQNEAQ. V was clipped by 5 bases and J by 5 bases; unmatched bases: 8. The CDR3 length is 15 residues. CDR3 nucleotides: TGTGCCAGCAGCAGAGCGGGGGTCCCTGACAATGAGCAGTTCTTC. This sequence encodes CASSRAGVPDNEQFF.